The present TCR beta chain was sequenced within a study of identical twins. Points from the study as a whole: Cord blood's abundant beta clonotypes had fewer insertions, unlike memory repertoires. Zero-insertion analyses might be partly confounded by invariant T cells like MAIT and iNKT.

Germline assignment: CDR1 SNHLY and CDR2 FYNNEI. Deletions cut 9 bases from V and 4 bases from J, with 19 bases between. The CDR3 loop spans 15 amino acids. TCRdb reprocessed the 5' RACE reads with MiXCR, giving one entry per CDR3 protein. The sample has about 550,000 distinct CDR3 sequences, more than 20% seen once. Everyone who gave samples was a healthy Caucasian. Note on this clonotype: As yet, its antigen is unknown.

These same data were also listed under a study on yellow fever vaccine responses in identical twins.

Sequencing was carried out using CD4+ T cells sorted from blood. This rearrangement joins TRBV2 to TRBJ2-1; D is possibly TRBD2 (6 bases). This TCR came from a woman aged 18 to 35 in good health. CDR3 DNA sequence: TGTGCCAGTAGCAGGGAGGTCCTTACTTACAATGAGCAGTTCTTC. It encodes CASSREVLTYNEQFF.